The clone carrying this T cell receptor (beta chain) occurred many times. This record comes from a study of T cells of healthy individuals. The CDR3 is 11 residues long. V was shortened by 7 bases and J by 0 bases, with 6 bases between the two germline ends. CDR1 SQVTM and CDR2 ANQGSEA come from the germline V gene. TCRdb processed the 5' RACE reads anew with MiXCR; each CDR3 protein has one entry. The data contain fewer than 90,000 distinct CDR3 sequences, approximately 5.4% of them singletons. V is TRBV29-1 and J is TRBJ1-2; D remains ambiguous. The receptor comes from a female donor in good health. CDR3 amino acids: CSAEANYGYTF. CDR3 bases: TGCAGCGCGGAAGCTAACTATGGCTACACCTTC.